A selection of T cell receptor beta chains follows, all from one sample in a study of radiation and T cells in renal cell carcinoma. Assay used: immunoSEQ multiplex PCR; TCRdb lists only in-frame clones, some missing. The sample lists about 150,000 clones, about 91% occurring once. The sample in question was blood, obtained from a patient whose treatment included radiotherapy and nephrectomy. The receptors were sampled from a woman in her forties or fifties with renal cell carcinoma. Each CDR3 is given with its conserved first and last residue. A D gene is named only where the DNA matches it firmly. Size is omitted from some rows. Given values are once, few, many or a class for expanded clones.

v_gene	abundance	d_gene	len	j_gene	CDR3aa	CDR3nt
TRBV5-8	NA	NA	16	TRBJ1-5	CASSGLAGNSNQPQHF	TGTGCCAGCAGCGGTTTGGCCGGGAATAGCAATCAGCCCCAGCATTTT
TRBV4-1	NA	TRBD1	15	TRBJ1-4	CASSPTGVGHEKLFF	TGCGCCAGCAGTCCTACAGGGGTGGGTCATGAAAAACTGTTTTTT
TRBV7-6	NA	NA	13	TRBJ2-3	CASRPGPPDTQYF	TGTGCCAGCAGGCCCGGCCCGCCCGATACGCAGTATTTT
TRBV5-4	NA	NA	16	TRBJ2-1	CASSLAGRQGGYEQFF	TGTGCCAGCAGCTTGGCCGGGAGACAGGGCGGATATGAGCAGTTCTTC
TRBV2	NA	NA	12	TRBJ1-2	CASSVSGLGYTF	TGTGCCAGCAGTGTATCGGGGCTCGGCTACACCTTC
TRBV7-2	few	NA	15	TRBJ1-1	CASIPSRALNTEAFF	TGTGCCAGCATCCCATCGAGGGCTCTGAACACTGAAGCTTTCTTT
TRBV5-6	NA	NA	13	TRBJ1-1	CASSFGPNTEAFF	TGTGCCAGCAGCTTCGGACCGAACACTGAAGCTTTCTTT
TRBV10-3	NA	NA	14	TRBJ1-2	CAISEGIGTGGYTF	TGTGCCATCAGTGAGGGAATCGGTACTGGTGGCTACACCTTC
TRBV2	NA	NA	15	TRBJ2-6	CASSGGRSGANVLTF	TGTGCCAGCAGTGGGGGACGATCGGGGGCCAACGTCCTGACTTTC
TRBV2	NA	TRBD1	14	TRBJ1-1	CASRSQGARTEAFF	TGTGCCAGCAGGTCACAGGGGGCGCGAACTGAAGCTTTCTTT
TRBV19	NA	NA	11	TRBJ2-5	CASSSQETQYF	TGTGCCAGTAGCTCACAGGAGACCCAGTACTTC
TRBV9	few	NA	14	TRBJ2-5	CASSVEGGGETQYF	TGTGCCAGCAGCGTAGAAGGTGGGGGGGAGACCCAGTACTTC
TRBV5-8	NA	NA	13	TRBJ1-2	CASSPHNNYGYTF	TGTGCCAGCAGCCCACATAATAACTATGGCTACACCTTC
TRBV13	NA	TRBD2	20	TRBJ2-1	CASSFYATGGPKGSYNEQFF	TGTGCCAGCAGCTTTTATGCCACGGGGGGGCCGAAGGGCTCCTACAATGAGCAGTTCTTC
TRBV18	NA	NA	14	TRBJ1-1	CASSAAGGSTEAFF	TGTGCCAGCTCAGCGGCTGGGGGGAGCACTGAAGCTTTCTTT
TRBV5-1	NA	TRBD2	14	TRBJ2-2	CASIPGGETGELFF	TGCGCCAGCATTCCGGGGGGTGAAACCGGGGAGCTGTTTTTT
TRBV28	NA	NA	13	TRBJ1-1	CASSLAGDTEAFF	TGTGCCAGCAGTTTAGCAGGAGACACTGAAGCTTTCTTT
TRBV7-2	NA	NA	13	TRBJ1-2	CASSLKVPSGYTF	TGTGCCAGCAGCTTAAAGGTTCCGTCCGGCTACACCTTC
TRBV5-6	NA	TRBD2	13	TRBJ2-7	CASRGLGLYEQYF	TGTGCCAGCAGAGGACTAGGCCTATACGAGCAGTACTTC
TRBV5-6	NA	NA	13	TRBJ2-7	CASSLSSVQAQYF	TGTGCCAGCAGCTTGAGTTCGGTACAGGCTCAGTACTTC
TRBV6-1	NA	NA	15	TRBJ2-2	CASSEPGEVTGELFF	TGTGCCAGCAGTGAGCCGGGGGAGGTCACCGGGGAGCTGTTTTTT
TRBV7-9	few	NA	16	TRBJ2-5	CASSGQRTGRQETQYF	TGTGCCAGCAGCGGACAGCGGACGGGCCGCCAAGAGACCCAGTACTTC
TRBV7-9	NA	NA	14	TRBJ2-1	CASSSLGSYNEQFF	TGTGCCAGCAGCTCCCTGGGCAGCTACAATGAGCAGTTCTTC
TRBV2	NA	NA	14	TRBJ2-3	CASSASPSTDTQYF	TGTGCCAGCAGTGCTAGCCCCAGCACAGATACGCAGTATTTT
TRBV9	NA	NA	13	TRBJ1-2	CASSVTGNYGYTF	TGTGCCAGCAGCGTAACCGGGAACTATGGCTACACCTTC
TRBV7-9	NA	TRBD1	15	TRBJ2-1	CASSHRGLQYNEQFF	TGTGCCAGCAGCCACAGGGGGCTTCAGTACAATGAGCAGTTCTTC
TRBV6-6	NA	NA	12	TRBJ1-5	CASSYEGQPQHF	TGTGCCAGCAGTTATGAGGGACAGCCCCAGCATTTT
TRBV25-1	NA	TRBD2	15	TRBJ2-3	CASSEGGGAGDTQYF	TGTGCCAGCAGTGAGGGCGGGGGGGCCGGAGATACGCAGTATTTT
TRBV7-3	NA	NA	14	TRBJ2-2	CASSLGLQVGELFF	TGTGCCAGCAGTCTAGGGTTGCAGGTCGGGGAGCTGTTTTTT
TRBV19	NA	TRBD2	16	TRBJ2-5	CASSISGGAVMETQYF	TGTGCCAGTAGTATAAGCGGGGGGGCTGTGATGGAGACCCAGTACTTC
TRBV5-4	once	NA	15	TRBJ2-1	CASSFWRGDYNEQFF	TGTGCCAGCAGCTTTTGGAGGGGGGATTACAATGAGCAGTTCTTC
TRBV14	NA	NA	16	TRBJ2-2	CASSQVYRANTGELFF	TGTGCCAGCAGCCAAGTTTACAGGGCGAACACCGGGGAGCTGTTTTTT
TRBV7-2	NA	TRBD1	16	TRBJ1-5	CASSSNRGGRGQPQHF	TGTGCCAGCAGCTCAAACAGGGGAGGGAGGGGACAGCCCCAGCATTTT
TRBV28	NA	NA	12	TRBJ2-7	CASSWTTYEQYF	TGTGCCAGCAGTTGGACCACCTACGAGCAGTACTTC
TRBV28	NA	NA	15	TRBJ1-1	CASGLGGGDHTEAFF	TGTGCCAGCGGATTGGGGGGCGGGGATCACACTGAAGCTTTCTTT
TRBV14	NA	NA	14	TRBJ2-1	CASSQAQGWNEQFF	TGTGCCAGCAGCCAAGCCCAGGGGTGGAATGAGCAGTTCTTC
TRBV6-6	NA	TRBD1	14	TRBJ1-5	CASSTGTLNQPQHF	TGTGCCAGCTCGACAGGGACCCTCAATCAGCCCCAGCATTTT
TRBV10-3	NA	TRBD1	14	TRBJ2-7	CAIREGQGGYEQYF	TGTGCCATCAGAGAGGGACAGGGTGGCTACGAGCAGTACTTC
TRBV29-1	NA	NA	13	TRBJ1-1	CSVEEVTNTEAFF	TGCAGCGTTGAAGAGGTTACGAACACTGAAGCTTTCTTT
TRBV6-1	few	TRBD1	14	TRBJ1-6	CASSERTGDSPLHF	TGTGCCAGCAGTGAACGGACAGGGGACTCACCCCTCCACTTT
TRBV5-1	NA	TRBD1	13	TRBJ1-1	CASSITGDTEAFF	TGCGCCAGCAGCATTACAGGGGATACTGAAGCTTTCTTT
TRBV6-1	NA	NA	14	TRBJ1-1	CASIGGLTNTEAFF	TGTGCCAGCATTGGAGGGCTGACGAACACTGAAGCTTTCTTT
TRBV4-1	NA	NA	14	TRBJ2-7	CASSPSTVSYEQYF	TGCGCCAGCAGCCCTTCGACGGTCTCCTACGAGCAGTACTTC
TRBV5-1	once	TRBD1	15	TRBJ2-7	CASSLGDSRSYEQYF	TGCGCCAGCAGCTTGGGGGACAGCCGCTCCTACGAGCAGTACTTC
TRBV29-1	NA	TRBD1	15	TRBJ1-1	CSVETNRGRNTEAFF	TGCAGCGTTGAAACAAACAGGGGCAGGAACACTGAAGCTTTCTTT
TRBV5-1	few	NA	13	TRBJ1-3	CASSGGDGNTIYF	TGCGCCAGCAGTGGGGGGGACGGAAACACCATATATTTT
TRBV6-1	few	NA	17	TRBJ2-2	CASSEGAGRGRPGELFF	TGTGCCAGCAGTGAAGGGGCGGGGAGGGGGCGTCCCGGGGAGCTGTTTTTT
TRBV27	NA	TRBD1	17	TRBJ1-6	CASSLTTGVRGSSPLHF	TGTGCCAGCTCCTTGACCACAGGGGTTCGGGGTAGTTCACCCCTCCACTTT
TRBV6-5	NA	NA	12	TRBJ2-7	CASVAGPYEQYF	TGTGCCAGCGTGGCAGGTCCCTACGAGCAGTACTTC
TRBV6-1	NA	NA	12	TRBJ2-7	CASHDRVVKQYF	TGTGCCAGCCACGATCGGGTTGTGAAGCAGTACTTC
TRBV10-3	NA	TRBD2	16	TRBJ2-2	CAISATSGEQTGELFF	TGTGCCATCAGTGCTACTAGCGGGGAACAGACCGGGGAGCTGTTTTTT
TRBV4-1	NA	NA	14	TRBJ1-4	CASSQDFRNEKLFF	TGCGCCAGCAGCCAAGATTTTAGGAATGAAAAACTGTTTTTT